This entry concerns a single T cell receptor beta chain. The CDR3 spans 15 residues. The germline CDR1 and CDR2 sequences are MNHEY and SVGAGI. V lost 8 bases and J 8 bases, leaving 22 bases between the germline ends. Method: immunoSEQ multiplex PCR; TCRdb's copy keeps in-frame clones and lacks some. In the table there are 170,000 or so clones, roughly 84% of which are singletons. The data stem from a study of blood T cell repertoires in COVID-19. The wider study: Sites in the United States, Italy and Spain provided acute and convalescent COVID-19 samples. Sources were T cells, B-cell-depleted T cells, or PBMCs; the material itself was cDNA or gDNA.

Patients in Seattle were enrolled during active infection, then followed longitudinally. The genes are TRBV6-5 and TRBJ2-1, with a tentative D call TRBD2 (5 bases). The sequence derives from a woman aged 40 to 50 with COVID-19, enrolled during active disease. Specimen: peripheral blood. The CDR3 region has the DNA TGTGCCAGCCGGAATCGGGGTCTCGGGTCGGATGAGCAGTTCTTC. Residues: CASRNRGLGSDEQFF.